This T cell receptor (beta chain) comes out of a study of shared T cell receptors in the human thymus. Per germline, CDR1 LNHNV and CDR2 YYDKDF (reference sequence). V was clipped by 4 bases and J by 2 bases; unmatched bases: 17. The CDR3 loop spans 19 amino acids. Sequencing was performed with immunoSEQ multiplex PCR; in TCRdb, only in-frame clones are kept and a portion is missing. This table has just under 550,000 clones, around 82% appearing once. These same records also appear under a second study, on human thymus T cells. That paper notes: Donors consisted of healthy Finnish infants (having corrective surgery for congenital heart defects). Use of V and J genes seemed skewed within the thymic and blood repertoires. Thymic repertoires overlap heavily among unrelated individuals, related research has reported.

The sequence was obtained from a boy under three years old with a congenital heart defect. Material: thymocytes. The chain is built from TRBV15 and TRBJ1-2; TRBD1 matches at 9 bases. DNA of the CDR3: TGTGCCACCAGCATCGTCCCGGGACAGGGTGAGTTACGGAACTATGGCTACACCTTC. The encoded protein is CATSIVPGQGELRNYGYTF.